Presented here are 12 T cell receptor beta chains from one specimen sequenced in a study of T cell responses to AZD1222 COVID-19 vaccine. Only in-frame clones appear in the TCRdb table, and some are missing; sequencing was by immunoSEQ multiplex PCR. The sample shows about 120,000 clones, more than 80% of them seen only once. Source: peripheral blood, taken on day 0 of AZD1222 vaccination. These receptors came from an adult in good health.

This chain joins TRBV28 and TRBJ2-1; possible D gene TRBD1, 6 bases. Germline loops: CDR1 MDHEN, CDR2 SYDVKM. V was pared by 2 bases and J by 0 bases, with 14 bases between. The CDR3 runs 17 residues. This CDR3 is CASSLPPQGPSYNEQFF. For the CDR3, the DNA is TGTGCCAGCAGTTTACCACCACAGGGCCCCTCCTACAATGAGCAGTTCTTC.

The chain couples TRBV27 to TRBJ1-5; a possible D gene is TRBD1 (5 bases). V was shortened by 6 bases and J by 5 bases, with 26 bases between the two germline ends. This CDR3 contains 18 residues. The germline CDR1 and CDR2 sequences are MNHEY and SMNVEV (reference sequence). The CDR3 reads CASSPLGRVGLGHQPQHF. CDR3 DNA: TGTGCCAGCAGCCCCCTAGGCAGGGTGGGTTTGGGTCATCAGCCCCAGCATTTT.

This clone appeared a single time. The rearrangement uses TRBV28 and TRBJ2-2; TRBD1 matches 9 bases. The CDR3 loop spans 16 amino acids. The trim removed 6 bases at V and 1 base at J, leaving 6 bases unmatched. The germline gives CDR1 MDHEN, CDR2 SYDVKM. The CDR3 loop reads CASSLPGQGNTGELFF. The CDR3 coding sequence is TGTGCCAGCAGCCTCCCGGGACAGGGGAACACCGGGGAGCTGTTTTTT.

The chain recombines TRBV7-6 with TRBJ2-1, with D perhaps matching TRBD1 or TRBD2 (5 bases each). The germline V and J ends were trimmed by 5 bases and 4 bases, with 24 bases remaining between them. The CDR3 runs to 18 residues. CDR1 and CDR2 from the germline V gene are SGHVS and FNYEAQ. The DNA of the CDR3 is TGTGCCAGCAGCCCGTGGGGGAGAGGACTGGGGGAGTACAATGAGCAGTTCTTC. It yields the protein CASSPWGRGLGEYNEQFF. Together with reference TRBV7-6 and TRBJ2-1, the CDR3 gives the full variable domain: GAGVSQSPRYKVTKRGQDVALRCDPISGHVSLYWYRQALGQGPEFLTYFNYEAQQDKSGLPNDRFSAERPEGSISTLTIQRTEQRDSAMYRCASSPWGRGLGEYNEQFFGPGTRLTVL.

The chain couples TRBV4-3 to TRBJ2-5; the D gene is possibly TRBD2 (6 bases). The V gene lost 0 bases and the J gene lost 0 bases, with 14 bases spanning the gap. The CDR3 is made up of 17 amino acids. CDR1 and CDR2 (germline): LGHNA, YSLEER. The CDR3, as DNA: TGCGCCAGCAGCCAAGAAGGTAGCGGATCGGACCAAGAGACCCAGTACTTC. Protein: CASSQEGSGSDQETQYF.

The V call is TRBV19, the J call TRBJ1-5; TRBD1 aligns across 7 bases. The CDR3 is made up of 13 amino acids. V shed 5 bases, J shed 5 bases, and the junction held 3 bases outside the gene matches. The germline CDR1 and CDR2 sequences are LNHDA and SQIVND (reference sequence). The CDR3 DNA is TGTGCCAGTAGTCTAGGACAGGATCAGCCCCAGCATTTT. This encodes CASSLGQDQPQHF.

The V gene is TRBV18, the J gene TRBJ1-2, with 7 bases identical to TRBD1. The CDR3 runs to 15 residues. V lost 2 bases and J lost 4; bases outside the gene matches: 7. CDR1 and CDR2 (germline): KGHSH, LQKENI. The CDR3 loop reads CASSPSGRQGYGYTF. CDR3 DNA: TGTGCCAGCTCACCAAGTGGGAGACAGGGCTATGGCTACACCTTC.

The chain combines TRBV9 with TRBJ1-2; 7 nucleotides line up with TRBD1. Germline V CDR1 and CDR2: SGDLS, YYNGEE. The CDR3 sequence is 14 residues long. V was clipped by 4 bases and J by 7 bases; unmatched bases: 10. CDR3 in amino acids: CASSSGGGVAGYTF. CDR3 DNA sequence: TGTGCCAGCAGCTCAGGGGGAGGGGTGGCTGGCTACACCTTC.

This chain uses TRBV7-2 with TRBJ1-5; the match to TRBD1 covers 7 bases. This CDR3 comprises 15 residues. The germline CDR1 and CDR2 sequences are SGHTA and FQGNSA. The V gene end was trimmed by 2 bases and the J gene end by 6 bases; junction bases not matched to a gene: 7. CDR3 amino acids: CASSLRGGEGQPQHF. The CDR3 DNA reads TGTGCCAGCAGCTTAAGAGGGGGCGAGGGTCAGCCCCAGCATTTT.

The chain uses TRBV9 and TRBJ1-6, with a tentative D call TRBD1 (6 bases). Germline CDR1 is SGDLS and CDR2 is YYNGEE. Trimming left V 3 bases short and J 9 bases short, with 22 bases between. CDR3 length: 17 amino acids. For the CDR3, the DNA is TGTGCCAGCAGCGATCAAGGAGGGGGACGGGGAGGTTCACCCCTCCACTTT. This codes for CASSDQGGGRGGSPLHF.

The chain couples TRBV4-3 to TRBJ1-6; TRBD1 aligns across 7 bases. This CDR3 comprises 16 residues. V shed 0 bases and J 7 bases; nucleotides not matched to a gene: 6. Germline assignment: CDR1 LGHNA and CDR2 YSLEER. This chain's CDR3 is CASSQERGTENSPLHF. Written as DNA, the CDR3 is TGCGCCAGCAGCCAAGAACGGGGGACAGAGAATTCACCCCTCCACTTT.

This chain uses TRBV19 with TRBJ1-5; a weak D match, TRBD1 (5 bases). Between the trimmed V and J ends, which lost 3 bases and 9 bases, there was a span of 18 bases. The V gene's germline CDR1 is LNHDA and CDR2 SQIVND (reference sequence). The CDR3 loop spans 15 amino acids. This CDR3 reads CASSMGGAGRSPQHF. CDR3 DNA: TGTGCCAGTAGTATGGGAGGGGCAGGTCGGTCGCCCCAGCATTTT. The variable domain in full, completed from reference TRBV19 and TRBJ1-5, reads DGGITQSPKYLFRKEGQNVTLSCEQNLNHDAMYWYRQDPGQGLRLIYYSQIVNDFQKGDIAEGYSVSREKKESFPLTVTSAQKNPTAFYLCASSMGGAGRSPQHFGDGTRLSIL.